One T cell receptor (beta chain) is described in this entry. This clonotype has at least ten counts. It lacks a known antigen. The sample holds no much larger clone one base away, and base qualities are not on file. The data belong to a study of regulatory T cells in long-lasting Graves disease (dated by TCRdb to about 2021). Regarding the complete study: Antithyroid drugs had been taken for less than 3 months by newly diagnosed Graves' disease patients. The study was conducted in China and was registered as a clinical trial. This study used TCR sequencing and RNA sequencing of peripheral blood to compare persistent Graves' disease patients against newly diagnosed Graves' disease patients. TCR sequencing covered around 13 persistent and roughly 20 newly diagnosed Graves' disease patients, approximately 33 samples in total.

The paper as a whole reports these results and caveats: Persistent patients shared more public clonotypes among themselves (2,741) than newly diagnosed patients did (over 950). Persistent disease showed preferential use of TRBV28, TRBJ1-2 and TRBJ2-5, whereas newly diagnosed disease favored TRBV20-1 and TRBJ2-1. Only peripheral blood was studied, because thyroid tissue, the primary lesion, was inaccessible. Lower TCR Shannon entropy and fewer highly expanded clones were observed in persistent Graves' disease patients than in newly diagnosed patients, which suggested clonal expansion. Only the TCR beta chain was sequenced and analyzed. The authors acknowledged the small sample size as a limitation that may reduce accuracy.

The library relied on multiplex PCR. TCRdb records Illumina HiSeq 4000 as the sequencer. CDR3 regions were amplified by Arm-PCR with iRepertoire HTBI primers to construct TCR beta libraries. Before sequencing, the PCR products underwent gel purification. Turning to the authors' computational methods: Gene usage analysis of CDR3 amino acid clonotypes relied on the 60 or so TRBV and 14 TRBJ segments identified across samples. COPE and FqMerger were used to merge filtered high-quality paired reads into contigs. BLAST was used to align contigs to IMGT TRBV, TRBD and TRBJ reference genes, with CDR3 defined following IMGT. Highly expanded clones were defined as clonotypes with a frequency above 0.1%. Shannon entropy was used to measure repertoire diversity, and the Gini coefficient was used to measure V-J evenness. Public clonotypes were defined as clonotypes shared by more than one individual. TCRdb reran the public reads through fastp at Q25 and MiXCR, keeping productive beta chains. Each record represents a unique CDR3 protein, reported with the most common genes and DNA among its rows. The V and J calls follow TCRdb's processing rather than the paper's. This sample has about 440,000 distinct CDR3 sequences in its table, and around 15% of those were observed once. The ten largest account for about 23% of the sample.

What the time point label conveys for this sample: newly diagnosed GD, antithyroid drugs for less than 3 months. RNA was extracted from PBMCs in TRIzol for both TCR sequencing and RNA sequencing. Graves' disease was diagnosed according to American Thyroid Association guidelines. The patients came from an endocrinology department in Xi'an, China. From each patient, around 9.3 milliliters of peripheral blood was collected into an EDTA anticoagulant tube. Ficoll Paque Plus density gradient separation was used to isolate PBMCs, and no further T cell sorting was done. An Agilent 2100 Bioanalyzer and agarose gel were used to check RNA quality, while a NanoDrop 2000 measured RNA concentration. The CDR3 starts with the cysteine, ends with the phenylalanine, and has 14 residues. CDR3 DNA is the only sequence kept; it has 42 bases, read in frame from the first base. The germline ends are 16 bases apart after V is trimmed by 6 bases and J by 4 bases. The germline V gene specifies MDHEN as CDR1 and SYDVKM as CDR2.

The sample also formed part of further work on T cells in Graves' hyperthyroidism and ophthalmopathy. The second source states: Graves' hyperthyroidism was defined as stable when no progression to ophthalmopathy occurred over 18 months of follow-up. Hyperthyroidism patients were newly diagnosed, had a disease duration of under 2 months, and were aged 18 to 65 years. Any patient with an uncontrolled infection, another autoimmune disease, pregnancy or lactation was excluded. Diagnoses relied on clinical symptoms, serum thyroxine and TRAb, thyroid ultrasound and orbital computed tomography. The first round of RT-PCR for the TCR CDR3 was performed with the HTBI primer set and the Qiagen OneStep RT-PCR kit. Blood samples also contained most of the expanded thyroid clonotypes (frequency above 0.001), which suggests that blood repertoires may reflect thyroid immune responses. A model built on a 13 V-J signature distinguished ophthalmopathy from stable hyperthyroidism, reaching roughly 88% sensitivity and 81.08% specificity in cross-validation and 80%/75% in testing. In validation, the model predicted progression to ophthalmopathy a median of about 6 months before onset, with 70% to 71% sensitivity and 72.22% specificity. TCR V-J signatures able to tell the groups apart were searched for in a discovery cohort of approximately 95 patients, of whom approximately 40 had Graves' ophthalmopathy and roughly 58 had stable Graves' hyperthyroidism. Prospective prediction of ophthalmopathy was tested in an independent validation cohort consisting of about 19 hyperthyroidism patients and 17 patients who later progressed to ophthalmopathy. The roughly 91 discovery patients were randomly split 7:3 into training and test sets. The study also compared thyroid tissue and blood T-cell repertoires from five or six Graves' hyperthyroidism patients. After blood sampling, hyperthyroidism patients were treated with methimazole at a starting dose of 30 mg daily, and ophthalmopathy patients were treated with high-dose intravenous methylprednisolone. Libraries were constructed in a second round of multiplex PCR, after which size selection and purification were performed. Paired-end sequencing of the libraries was performed with 100 bp reads on an Illumina HiSeq2000. Raw data were processed with SOAPnuke, discarding reads with adapters, uncalled bases, mean Phred below 15, or no exact constant-primer or identifier match. High-quality paired reads were merged with COPE v1.2.5, and unique nucleotide sequences were defined as clonotypes. Clonotypes were aligned to IMGT TRBV, TRBD and TRBJ reference segments using MiTCR v1.1. The analysis included only V-J combinations with a frequency above 0.0001, which together covered approximately 99% of the repertoires. A TCS score was defined as the ratio between F50 (clonal expansion) and ExV (chaos), using BLOSUM62-based TCRdist between CDR3 peptides within each V-J. Welch's t-statistics and random forest reduced 500 to 550 V-J features to 10 to 15, which were used in a naive Bayes classifier (R e1071). No statistical method was used to set the sample size in advance, and investigators knew the group allocation. TCR Vbeta CDR3 sequencing of 135 peripheral blood samples (43 ophthalmopathy, about 75 hyperthyroidism and approximately 17 progressor patients) is reported in the paper.

The TCR comes from a woman aged 18-29 years with Graves disease. Donor details come from another sample of the same person, matched by shared clones. The specimen was peripheral blood mononuclear cells (PBMCs), collected at new diagnosis, from a patient treated with antithyroid drugs. Recombination joined TRBV28 with TRBJ2-7; the D segment cannot be called with confidence. The nucleotides read TGTGCCAGCAGCTCGTCCGGACGGCTATACGAGCAGTACTTC. It codes for CASSSSGRLYEQYF.